This T cell receptor beta chain stems from a study of patients and donors after allogeneic stem cell transplantation (dated by TCRdb to the early 2020s). Remarks on this clonotype: Its antigen is unknown. No base qualities exist here, and no much larger clone lies one base off it.

The germline ends are 14 bases apart after V is trimmed by 5 bases and J by 0 bases. There are 16 amino acids in the CDR3, from cysteine to phenylalanine inclusive. The CDR3 DNA has 48 bases and is translated from base 1. The germline V gene (reference sequence) sets CDR1 to PRHDT and CDR2 to FYEKMQ. Library prep was done by RT-PCR. The instrument was a NextSeq 550. In-frame beta chains were kept once TCRdb had trimmed the public reads at Q25 with fastp and called clones with MiXCR. Entries that share a CDR3 protein sequence are merged under the most common genes and DNA. This sample has some 880,000 distinct CDR3 sequences in its table, and more than 15% of those were observed once. Of the sample, around 6% is held by the ten largest clones.

This receptor was taken from a human donor who was either an allogeneic HSCT recipient or a stem cell or donor lymphocyte infusion donor (not recorded which). It is not recorded whose cells these are; they may come from a transplant donor. Sequenced input: blood, either unsorted or a sorted T cell fraction (not recorded which). The sequence is built from TRBV13 and TRBJ1-3; the D gene is perhaps TRBD1, on 6 matching bases. The CDR3 region reads CASSQTGQRSGNTIYF. The nucleotides are TGTGCCAGCAGCCAAACCGGACAGCGCTCTGGAAACACCATATATTTT.